One and the same sample provided the 22 T cell receptor beta chains below, sequenced in a study of response to subunit inactivated influenza vaccine (dated 2018 in TCRdb). Receptor libraries were prepared by RT-PCR. These reads were obtained on an Illumina HiSeq 2500. TCRdb reprocessing: public reads trimmed at Q25 with fastp, clones called with MiXCR, in-frame beta chains kept. Each CDR3 protein appears once, grouped with its most common genes and DNA. This sample lists roughly 190,000 distinct CDR3 sequences; approximately 12% were detected once. In total, the top ten clones hold around 32% of the sample. These same records also appear under a second study, on T cells expressing NK-cell markers. As the second publication notes: TCR beta cDNA libraries were made by 5'RACE template switching that added a universal primer site and unique molecular identifiers.

The starting material was CD8+ T cells sorted from PBMCs, obtained approximately 12 days after vaccination. All receptors derive from a man in his forties or fifties who received an inactivated influenza vaccine. Donor details come from another sample of the same person, matched by shared clones.

This rearrangement joins TRBV12-3 or TRBV12-4 to TRBJ1-2; D remains ambiguous. The V gene lost 4 bases and the J gene lost 8 bases, with 17 bases spanning the gap. This CDR3 region has 14 residues. The CDR3 spells CASSYRETMDGYTF. Written as DNA, the CDR3 is TGTGCCAGCAGTTACCGGGAGACCATGGACGGCTACACCTTC.

This clonotype was picked up a small number of times. This rearrangement joins TRBV4-2 to TRBJ2-7; the D is unclear. The germline CDR1 and CDR2 sequences are LGHNA and YNFKEQ. CDR3 size: 12 residues. V lost 0 bases to trimming and J lost 6 bases, with 6 bases between them. CDR3 residues: CASSQDSREQYF. The CDR3 coding sequence is TGTGCCAGCAGCCAAGATAGCCGCGAGCAGTACTTC.

The chain uses TRBV7-3 and TRBJ2-1, with 9 positions matching TRBD2. After removal of 2 bases from V and 0 bases from J, the junction contained 8 bases not matched to a gene. CDR3 length: 18 residues. Germline assignment: CDR1 SGHTA and CDR2 FQGTGA. The CDR3 region has the DNA TGTGCCAGCAGCTTATATCCCCAGCGGGAGGTCTCCTACAATGAGCAGTTCTTC. This gives the protein CASSLYPQREVSYNEQFF.

This clonotype was detected many times. This chain connects TRBV3-1 to TRBJ2-5; D call uncertain. V lost 4 bases and J lost 0, with 12 bases in between. The CDR3 spans 15 residues. Germline V lookup: CDR1 LGHDT, CDR2 YNNKEL (reference sequence). CDR3 protein: CASSRWGSYQETQYF. The CDR3 DNA is TGTGCCAGCAGCCGCTGGGGTAGCTACCAAGAGACCCAGTACTTC.

This clonotype was recorded a few times. This sequence joins TRBV2 and TRBJ2-7; maybe TRBD1 (5 bases). The germline V gene has CDR1 SNHLY and CDR2 FYNNEI. V shed 4 bases and J shed 5 bases, with 18 bases lying between them. The length of the CDR3 is 15 residues. CDR3 sequence: CASSAPGRSLDEQYF. The DNA for the CDR3 is TGTGCCAGCAGTGCTCCAGGGCGTTCCCTTGACGAGCAGTACTTC. Full variable domain (remainder filled in from reference TRBV2 and TRBJ2-7): EPEVTQTPSHQVTQMGQEVILRCVPISNHLYFYWYRQILGQKVEFLVSFYNNEISEKSEIFDDQFSVERPDGSNFTLKIRSTKLEDSAMYFCASSAPGRSLDEQYFGPGTRLTVT.

The chain combines TRBV20-1 with TRBJ2-3, with 9 positions matching TRBD1. Trimming at V came to 0 bases and at J to 6 bases, leaving 7 bases not matched to a gene. Germline CDR1 and CDR2: DFQATT and SNEGSKA (reference sequence). This CDR3 region has 15 residues. The CDR3 region is CSARDGTGRSDTQYF. CDR3 nucleotides: TGCAGTGCTAGAGACGGGACAGGGAGATCCGATACGCAGTATTTT.

This clonotype has only a few counts. The chain carries TRBV7-9 and TRBJ2-7; perhaps TRBD2 as D (6 bases). Per germline, CDR1 SEHNR and CDR2 FQNEAQ (reference sequence). The CDR3 totals 14 residues. Between the trimmed V and J ends, which lost 1 base and 3 bases, there was a span of 10 bases. The CDR3 sequence: CASSLVGGFYEQYF. In DNA, the CDR3 is TGTGCCAGCAGCTTAGTTGGGGGGTTCTACGAGCAGTACTTC. The complete variable domain, with remaining parts taken from reference TRBV7-9 and TRBJ2-7, reads DTGVSQNPRHKITKRGQNVTFRCDPISEHNRLYWYRQTLGQGPEFLTYFQNEAQLEKSRLLSDRFSAERPKGSFSTLEIQRTEQGDSAMYLCASSLVGGFYEQYFGPGTRLTVT.

This chain uses TRBV14 with TRBJ2-1; D call uncertain. The CDR3 has 15 residues. With 1 base removed from V and 6 bases from J, the gap between germline ends came to 13 bases. CDR1 and CDR2 (germline): SGHDN, FVKESK. The CDR3 is CASSQGLVPVNEQFF. The DNA for the CDR3 is TGTGCCAGCAGCCAAGGGCTGGTCCCCGTCAATGAGCAGTTCTTC.

A few counts support this clonotype. The rearrangement links TRBV7-9 to TRBJ2-5; D might be TRBD1 (6 bases). Per the germline V gene, CDR1 is SEHNR and CDR2 is FQNEAQ (reference sequence). The CDR3 has 16 amino acids. V was clipped by 3 bases and J by 4 bases, with 18 bases between them. The CDR3 here is CASSFLEDTGRETQYF. DNA of the CDR3: TGTGCCAGCAGCTTCCTCGAGGATACAGGGCGAGAGACCCAGTACTTC. The whole variable domain, filled in from reference TRBV7-9 and TRBJ2-5, reads DTGVSQNPRHKITKRGQNVTFRCDPISEHNRLYWYRQTLGQGPEFLTYFQNEAQLEKSRLLSDRFSAERPKGSFSTLEIQRTEQGDSAMYLCASSFLEDTGRETQYFGPGTRLLVL.

A few counts support this clonotype. The gene calls are TRBV20-1 and TRBJ2-7; 8 nucleotides line up with TRBD1. Germline CDR1 DFQATT, CDR2 SNEGSKA (reference sequence). The CDR3 consists of 14 residues. The V gene end was trimmed by 3 bases and the J gene end by 3 bases; junction bases not matched to a gene: 7. The CDR3 nucleotides are TGCAGTGCTAGCCCCGACAGGGGAGGCTACGAGCAGTACTTC. Residues: CSASPDRGGYEQYF.

This clonotype was found many times. The V gene is TRBV10-3, the J gene TRBJ2-7; no reliable D call. The CDR3 loop spans 14 amino acids. The germline V gene has CDR1 ENHRY and CDR2 SYGVKD. Trimming removed 3 bases at V and 3 bases at J, with 12 bases between. CDR3 DNA sequence: TGTGCCATCAGTGAAAGGTCCGTATTCTACGAGCAGTACTTC. It codes for CAISERSVFYEQYF.

The chain joins TRBV9 to TRBJ2-1, with a possible D match to TRBD1 (5 bases). Trimming cost V 4 bases and J 3 bases, with 14 bases left between them. Germline V lookup: CDR1 SGDLS, CDR2 YYNGEE. This CDR3 is 15 amino acids long. The CDR3 sequence is CASSLSDSYYNEQFF. DNA for the CDR3: TGTGCCAGCAGCCTTTCTGACAGCTACTACAATGAGCAGTTCTTC.

This clonotype was recorded at least ten times. V is TRBV28 and J is TRBJ2-1; D gene unclear. V gave up 3 bases and J gave up 7 bases, with 1 base separating them. Per germline, CDR1 MDHEN and CDR2 SYDVKM. This CDR3 has 10 residues. The CDR3 spells CASSFNEQFF. CDR3 nucleotide sequence: TGTGCCAGCAGTTTTAATGAGCAGTTCTTC.

The CDR3 bases are TGTGCCAGCGTAAGGGGCGGGCACACAGATACGCAGTATTTT. It is translated as CASVRGGHTDTQYF. The V call is TRBV6-2 or TRBV6-3, the J call TRBJ2-3; D possibly uses TRBD1 or TRBD2 (5 bases each). V was shortened by 8 bases and J by 2 bases, with 14 bases between the two germline ends. CDR3 length: 14 amino acids. CDR1 and CDR2 from the germline V gene are MNHEY and SVGEGT.

This clonotype was seen more than once but under ten times. The chain is built from TRBV27 and TRBJ2-7; 8 positions match TRBD1. V was pared by 5 bases and J by 8 bases, with 5 bases of the junction left unmatched. CDR1 is MNHEY, CDR2 SMNVEV, per germline (reference sequence). The CDR3 covers 12 residues. This CDR3 reads CASSIGRGQQYF. In nucleotides, the CDR3 is TGTGCCAGCAGTATCGGCAGGGGGCAGCAGTACTTC.

V usage is TRBV20-1 and J usage is TRBJ2-1, with 13 bases identical to TRBD2. Germline V gene data show CDR1 as DFQATT and CDR2 as SNEGSKA (reference sequence). The CDR3 is 17 amino acids. The trim removed 7 bases at V and 5 bases at J, leaving 14 bases unmatched. Written as DNA, the CDR3 is TGCAGTGGTAAGGGACTAGCGGGACGCCTTGACCACAATGAGCAGTTCTTC. Residues: CSGKGLAGRLDHNEQFF.

In its sample, this clonotype was seen a few times. V usage is TRBV5-6 and J usage is TRBJ2-1, with a weak D call TRBD1 (5 bases). The germline V and J ends were trimmed by 2 bases and 2 bases, with 11 bases remaining between them. The CDR3 consists of 15 residues. CDR1 SGHDT and CDR2 YYEEEE come from the germline V gene. CDR3 protein: CASSFSQGPYNEQFF. The CDR3, as DNA: TGTGCCAGCAGCTTTTCCCAGGGTCCCTACAATGAGCAGTTCTTC.

In its sample, this clonotype was seen many times. The chain employs TRBV7-9 and TRBJ2-3; D might be TRBD2 (6 bases). The V end was cut by 1 base, the J end by 2 bases, with 16 bases between. Germline V lookup: CDR1 SEHNR, CDR2 FQNEAQ (reference sequence). The CDR3 is 17 amino acids. CDR3 loop: CASSLELLAAPTDTQYF. The CDR3 DNA sequence: TGTGCCAGCAGCTTAGAACTATTAGCGGCACCCACAGATACGCAGTATTTT.

This clonotype has a handful of counts. The J gene is TRBJ2-1, the V gene TRBV7-9; D uncertain. Germline CDR1 reads SEHNR; CDR2 reads FQNEAQ (reference sequence). V lost 1 base and J 0 bases, leaving 7 bases between the germline ends. The length of the CDR3 is 15 residues. For the CDR3, the DNA is TGTGCCAGCAGCTTAGTGGGAAACTCCTACAATGAGCAGTTCTTC. Protein: CASSLVGNSYNEQFF.

In the case of this clonotype: At one of its ends the junction is not consistent with the germline gene, which may arise from a read error. This sequence joins TRBV29-1 and TRBJ1-4; a possible D gene is TRBD1 (5 bases). The CDR3 covers 18 residues. The germline V gene encodes CDR1 SQVTM and CDR2 ANQGSEA. CDR3 coding DNA: TGCAGCATACGAGGGGACCGCGAGGGTCCCAGGTCTAATGAAAAACCGTTTTTT. Its translation: CSIRGDREGPRSNEKPFF.

The J gene is TRBJ1-1, the V gene TRBV6-6, with D possibly matching TRBD1 (5 bases). V lost 5 bases and J lost 8, with 15 bases in between. CDR1 and CDR2 from the germline V gene are MNHNY and SVGAGI (reference sequence). The CDR3 has 13 amino acids. CDR3 residues: CASSPLGTREAFF. The CDR3 DNA sequence: TGTGCCAGCAGTCCCCTAGGGACTCGGGAAGCTTTCTTT.

CDR3 residues: CSARGRPSNTEAFF. Here the CDR3 DNA reads TGCAGTGCTAGAGGCAGGCCATCGAACACTGAAGCTTTCTTT. J is TRBJ1-1 and V is TRBV20-1; unclear D gene. The CDR3 loop spans 14 amino acids. CDR1 is DFQATT, CDR2 SNEGSKA, per germline (reference sequence). Trimming pared 1 base from V and 1 base from J, leaving 10 bases between.